The entry below gives a single TCR beta chain sequence along with its context. The data were produced by immunoSEQ multiplex PCR, yet TCRdb's version contains in-frame clones alone and is incomplete. The sample records some 40,000 clones, 60% to 85% being singletons. Trimming removed 5 bases at V and 9 bases at J, with 14 bases between. This CDR3 contains 13 residues. This record belongs to a study of T cell responses to AZD1222 COVID-19 vaccine. In the study overall: Second-dose timings of about 4 or about 12 weeks were pooled.

This receptor was taken from an adult in good health. This specimen consisted of peripheral blood, obtained on day 0 of AZD1222 vaccination. The V and J genes are TRBV12-3 or TRBV12-4 and TRBJ2-1, with D possibly being TRBD1 (7 bases). Here the CDR3 reads CASSPSGGGEQFF. The CDR3 DNA reads TGTGCCAGCAGTCCTTCAGGGGGAGGTGAGCAGTTCTTC.